The rows below give T cell receptor beta chains drawn from one sample of a study of Graves' ophthalmopathy and Graves' hyperthyroidism. Via MiXCR, TCRdb re-called the multiplex PCR reads, giving one row per CDR3 protein. The sample includes hundreds of thousands of distinct CDR3 sequences, 22% of them seen just once. Sequencing input: peripheral blood. Every receptor here comes from a woman aged 18-29 years with stable Graves' hyperthyroidism. Some clones in this sample may be carry-over from other donors' samples. CDR3s include the opening cysteine and the closing phenylalanine or tryptophan. D genes are given only for firm matches. Clone sizes are given selectively: once, few, many, or a class where the clone is expanded.

D gene: .; J gene: TRBJ2-7; clone size: .; V gene: TRBV6-5; CDR3 protein: CASSYGGPWEQYF; CDR3 DNA: TGTGCCAGCAGTTACGGGGGGCCGTGGGAGCAGTACTTC
D gene: TRBD1; J gene: TRBJ1-2; clone size: many; V gene: TRBV20-1; CDR3 protein: CSASPGQGASYGYTF; CDR3 DNA: TGCAGTGCTAGCCCCGGACAGGGGGCGAGCTATGGCTACACCTTC
D gene: TRBD2; J gene: TRBJ2-7; clone size: many; V gene: TRBV20-1; CDR3 protein: CSARWGGYEQYF; CDR3 DNA: TGCAGTGCTAGATGGGGGGGCTACGAGCAGTACTTC
D gene: TRBD2; J gene: TRBJ2-5; clone size: many; V gene: TRBV4-1; CDR3 protein: CASSQEGGTSGYQETQYF; CDR3 DNA: TGCGCCAGCAGCCAAGAAGGGGGGACTAGCGGGTACCAAGAGACCCAGTACTTC
D gene: .; J gene: TRBJ1-2; clone size: many; V gene: TRBV7-9; CDR3 protein: CASSQGLSPGYTF; CDR3 DNA: TGTGCCAGCAGCCAAGGCCTATCTCCTGGCTACACCTTC
D gene: TRBD1; J gene: TRBJ1-1; clone size: many; V gene: TRBV20-1; CDR3 protein: CSAGDRDAEAFF; CDR3 DNA: TGCAGTGCTGGAGACAGGGACGCTGAAGCTTTCTTT
D gene: .; J gene: TRBJ1-6; clone size: many; V gene: TRBV28; CDR3 protein: CASSFVGDSYNSPLHF; CDR3 DNA: TGTGCCAGCAGTTTTGTAGGAGACTCCTATAATTCACCCCTCCACTTT
D gene: .; J gene: TRBJ1-2; clone size: many; V gene: TRBV10-3; CDR3 protein: CATSDTPNYGYTF; CDR3 DNA: TGTGCCACCAGTGACACACCTAACTATGGCTACACCTTC
D gene: TRBD1; J gene: TRBJ1-2; clone size: many; V gene: TRBV15; CDR3 protein: CATSVGTAGRDYTF; CDR3 DNA: TGTGCCACCAGCGTAGGGACAGCGGGGAGAGACTACACCTTC
D gene: TRBD1; J gene: TRBJ2-7; clone size: many; V gene: TRBV20-1; CDR3 protein: CSARDRGRYEQYF; CDR3 DNA: TGCAGTGCTAGGGACAGGGGGCGCTACGAGCAGTACTTC
D gene: TRBD2; J gene: TRBJ2-5; clone size: many; V gene: TRBV7-6; CDR3 protein: CASSKSSGGAETQYF; CDR3 DNA: TGTGCCAGCAGCAAATCTAGCGGGGGAGCGGAGACCCAGTACTTC
D gene: .; J gene: TRBJ2-5; clone size: few; V gene: TRBV10-3; CDR3 protein: CAISELVGEQTQYF; CDR3 DNA: TGTGCCATCAGTGAACTAGTAGGGGAGCAGACCCAGTACTTC
D gene: TRBD1; J gene: TRBJ2-5; clone size: .; V gene: TRBV20-1; CDR3 protein: CSAKGTGIVPYQETQYF; CDR3 DNA: TGCAGTGCTAAAGGGACAGGGATCGTCCCGTACCAAGAGACCCAGTACTTC
D gene: TRBD1; J gene: TRBJ1-1; clone size: many; V gene: TRBV6-1; CDR3 protein: CASKDRGPSEAFF; CDR3 DNA: TGTGCCAGCAAGGACAGGGGGCCCTCTGAAGCTTTCTTT
D gene: .; J gene: TRBJ1-2; clone size: few; V gene: TRBV6-5; CDR3 protein: CASSYSGDGEYGYTF; CDR3 DNA: TGTGCCAGCAGTTACTCGGGGGACGGAGAATATGGCTACACCTTC
D gene: .; J gene: TRBJ2-5; clone size: many; V gene: TRBV24-1; CDR3 protein: CATSAPGLAETQYF; CDR3 DNA: TGTGCCACCAGTGCCCCGGGACTTGCAGAGACCCAGTACTTC
D gene: TRBD1; J gene: TRBJ1-2; clone size: many; V gene: TRBV12-3/TRBV12-4; CDR3 protein: CASSLAGGFYGYTF; CDR3 DNA: TGTGCCAGCAGTTTAGCAGGGGGCTTCTATGGCTACACCTTC
D gene: .; J gene: TRBJ2-5; clone size: many; V gene: TRBV11-2; CDR3 protein: CASSLGLQETQYF; CDR3 DNA: TGTGCCAGCAGCTTAGGGCTTCAAGAGACCCAGTACTTC
D gene: .; J gene: TRBJ1-1; clone size: .; V gene: TRBV7-2; CDR3 protein: CASSLWDWEAFF; CDR3 DNA: TGTGCCAGCAGCTTATGGGATTGGGAAGCTTTCTTT
D gene: TRBD2; J gene: TRBJ2-7; clone size: .; V gene: TRBV5-1; CDR3 protein: CASSLEGRAGSSYEQYF; CDR3 DNA: TGCGCCAGCAGCTTGGAGGGGAGAGCGGGGAGCTCCTACGAGCAGTACTTC
D gene: TRBD1; J gene: TRBJ2-5; clone size: .; V gene: TRBV24-1; CDR3 protein: CATSDQTGGKETQYF; CDR3 DNA: TGTGCCACCAGTGATCAGACAGGGGGCAAGGAGACCCAGTACTTC
D gene: .; J gene: TRBJ2-5; clone size: few; V gene: TRBV24-1; CDR3 protein: CATSGTGKETQYF; CDR3 DNA: TGTGCCACCAGTGGGACGGGCAAAGAGACCCAGTACTTC
D gene: .; J gene: TRBJ2-2; clone size: many; V gene: TRBV12-3/TRBV12-4; CDR3 protein: CASRAWGGGTGELFF; CDR3 DNA: TGTGCCAGCAGGGCGTGGGGAGGAGGGACCGGGGAGCTGTTTTTT
D gene: TRBD1; J gene: TRBJ2-7; clone size: many; V gene: TRBV10-3; CDR3 protein: CAIRGGTGGSYEQYF; CDR3 DNA: TGTGCCATCAGGGGAGGGACAGGGGGATCCTACGAGCAGTACTTC
D gene: .; J gene: TRBJ2-5; clone size: .; V gene: TRBV10-3; CDR3 protein: CAISESTGGPGYF; CDR3 DNA: TGTGCCATCAGTGAGTCGACCGGGGGCCCGGGGTACTTC
D gene: TRBD1; J gene: TRBJ1-2; clone size: .; V gene: TRBV28; CDR3 protein: CASRNRGRGANYGYTF; CDR3 DNA: TGTGCCAGCAGGAACAGGGGGCGCGGTGCTAACTATGGCTACACCTTC
D gene: TRBD1; J gene: TRBJ1-2; clone size: many; V gene: TRBV7-9; CDR3 protein: CASSLGTGDYGYTF; CDR3 DNA: TGCGCCAGCAGCCTCGGGACAGGGGACTATGGCTACACCTTC
D gene: .; J gene: TRBJ2-2; clone size: many; V gene: TRBV11-2; CDR3 protein: CASSLEVWASGKHSGELFF; CDR3 DNA: TGTGCCAGCAGCTTAGAAGTTTGGGCAAGCGGAAAACATTCCGGGGAGCTGTTTTTT
D gene: .; J gene: TRBJ2-5; clone size: many; V gene: TRBV20-1; CDR3 protein: CSARVGGKSFETQYF; CDR3 DNA: TGCAGTGCTAGAGTTGGGGGGAAGAGCTTCGAGACCCAGTACTTC
D gene: TRBD1; J gene: TRBJ2-5; clone size: many; V gene: TRBV6-1; CDR3 protein: CASRIQGAPKETQYF; CDR3 DNA: TGTGCCAGCAGGATACAGGGGGCCCCGAAAGAGACCCAGTACTTC
D gene: .; J gene: TRBJ2-5; clone size: few; V gene: TRBV20-1; CDR3 protein: CSASYGTFVETQYF; CDR3 DNA: TGCAGTGCGTCCTACGGGACGTTTGTAGAGACCCAGTACTTC
D gene: .; J gene: TRBJ2-7; clone size: .; V gene: TRBV5-1; CDR3 protein: CASSLVGSGTYEQYF; CDR3 DNA: TGCGCCAGCAGCTTGGTTGGTAGCGGAACCTACGAGCAGTACTTC
D gene: .; J gene: TRBJ1-6; clone size: .; V gene: TRBV28; CDR3 protein: CASSFPYIGASYNSPLHF; CDR3 DNA: TGTGCCAGCAGTTTCCCCTATATCGGGGCCTCCTATAATTCACCCCTCCACTTT